Below are 30 T cell receptor beta chains sequenced from a single sample in a study of shared T cell receptors in the human thymus. Assay used: immunoSEQ multiplex PCR; TCRdb lists only in-frame clones, some missing. The data hold approximately 760,000 clones, with 70% to 90% observed a single time. The same sample was also studied in work on human thymus T cells.

The specimen was thymocytes. These receptors were collected from a girl under two years old with a congenital heart defect.

This chain links TRBV28 with TRBJ2-1; TRBD1 is a possible D gene (5 bases). The CDR3 length is 15 residues. Germline CDR1 and CDR2: MDHEN and SYDVKM. The V and J ends lost 4 bases and 4 bases respectively, with 14 bases between them. The DNA for the CDR3 is TGTGCCAGCAGTTCCAAGCCCAACAGGTACAATGAGCAGTTCTTC. Its translation: CASSSKPNRYNEQFF.

The chain joins TRBV6-5 to TRBJ1-3, with D tentatively TRBD1 (6 bases). CDR1 MNHEY and CDR2 SVGAGI come from the germline V gene. CDR3 length: 14 residues. The V end was cut by 7 bases, the J end by 3 bases, with 13 bases between. The CDR3 DNA sequence: TGTGCCAGCACGGCAGGGGAAGGTGGAAACACCATATATTTT. Translated: CASTAGEGGNTIYF.

The J gene is TRBJ2-1, the V gene TRBV5-1; TRBD2 might be the D (6 bases). V lost 5 bases and J 0 bases, leaving 15 bases between the germline ends. The CDR3 covers 16 residues. CDR1 is SGHRS and CDR2 is YFSETQ in the germline V gene. Written as DNA, the CDR3 is TGCGCCAGCAGAACCTTAGCGGAAACCTCCTACAATGAGCAGTTCTTC. It specifies CASRTLAETSYNEQFF.

The chain links TRBV28 to TRBJ1-2, with D possibly matching TRBD1 (5 bases). The V end lost 6 bases, the J end lost 6 bases, and 23 bases lay between the germline ends. The CDR3 consists of 16 residues. Germline lookup yields CDR1 MDHEN and CDR2 SYDVKM. As DNA, the CDR3 is TGTGCCAGCAGATTGTATACGGGTCCGACAGAAGATGGCTACACCTTC. This codes for CASRLYTGPTEDGYTF.

The chain employs TRBV4-3 and TRBJ2-1, with 12 bases fitting TRBD2. The CDR3 consists of 21 residues. Trimming took 4 bases from V and 0 from J; bases not matched to a gene: 16. CDR1 and CDR2 from the germline V gene are LGHNA and YSLEER. The CDR3 region is CASSLHPTKLAGGISYNEQFF. CDR3 in DNA: TGCGCCAGCAGCCTCCATCCTACGAAACTAGCGGGGGGTATCTCCTACAATGAGCAGTTCTTC.

The CDR3 DNA follows: TGTGCCTGGAGTGAGGGGACCGGGGAGCTGTTTTTT. Protein product: CAWSEGTGELFF. The genes are TRBV30 and TRBJ2-2, with a weak D call TRBD1 (5 bases). This CDR3 has 12 amino acids. Trimming shortened V by 1 base and J by 5 bases, and 5 bases separated the two germline ends. Germline assignment: CDR1 GTSNPN and CDR2 SVGIG (reference sequence).

J is TRBJ2-7 and V is TRBV11-2, with TRBD2 identical over 14 bases. CDR1 and CDR2 from the germline V gene are SGHAT and FQNNGV. This CDR3 is built from 18 residues. V was clipped by 6 bases and J by 0 bases; unmatched bases: 10. DNA for the CDR3: TGTGCCAGCAGGGATTCCGGGACTAGCGGGGGATCCTCCTACGAGCAGTACTTC. Translating gives CASRDSGTSGGSSYEQYF. Drawing the rest from reference TRBV11-2 and TRBJ2-7, the complete variable domain is EAGVAQSPRYKIIEKRQSVAFWCNPISGHATLYWYQQILGQGPKLLIQFQNNGVVDDSQLPKDRFSAERLKGVDSTLKIQPAKLEDSAVYLCASRDSGTSGGSSYEQYFGPGTRLTVT.

The V and J genes are TRBV5-1 and TRBJ1-3, with unresolved D. Germline CDR1 and CDR2: SGHRS and YFSETQ. V gave up 5 bases and J gave up 2 bases, with 20 bases separating them. The CDR3 contains 17 residues. The CDR3 loop reads CASRSSTLSPTGNTIYF. Written as DNA, the CDR3 is TGCGCCAGCAGGTCTTCCACTCTGTCTCCGACTGGAAACACCATATATTTT.

V is TRBV6-1 and J is TRBJ2-7, with TRBD2 matching over 10 bases. CDR3 length: 17 residues. The V gene's germline CDR1 is MNHNS and CDR2 SASEGT. V dropped 4 bases and J dropped 3; count of bases not matched to a gene: 12. The CDR3 DNA follows: TGTGCCAGCAGTGGTGTCAGCGGGGGGGGTTCCTACTACGAGCAGTACTTC. It encodes CASSGVSGGGSYYEQYF.

This clone was seen once. CDR3 residues: CASSPTANQPQHF. CDR3 nucleotide sequence: TGCGCCAGCAGCCCGACAGCCAATCAGCCCCAGCATTTT. This rearrangement joins TRBV4-3 to TRBJ1-5; D perhaps matches TRBD1 (5 bases). V lost 4 bases, J lost 3 bases, and 7 bases lay in between. CDR1 LGHNA and CDR2 YSLEER come from the germline V gene. CDR3 length: 13 residues.

The gene calls are TRBV14 and TRBJ2-2; 7 nucleotides agree with TRBD1. Per germline, CDR1 SGHDN and CDR2 FVKESK. V lost 4 bases, J lost 4 bases, and 9 bases stayed unmatched. The length of the CDR3 is 16 residues. CDR3 sequence reads: CASSPGTDYGTGELFF. CDR3 in DNA: TGTGCCAGCAGCCCTGGGACAGACTATGGCACCGGGGAGCTGTTTTTT. Based on the CDR3 plus reference TRBV14 and TRBJ2-2, the full variable domain is EAGVTQFPSHSVIEKGQTVTLRCDPISGHDNLYWYRRVMGKEIKFLLHFVKESKQDESGMPNNRFLAERTGGTYSTLKVQPAELEDSGVYFCASSPGTDYGTGELFFGEGSRLTVL.

The chain employs TRBV7-3 and TRBJ2-3, with 12 positions matching TRBD2. Germline trimming cut 5 bases from V and 6 bases from J; bases unmatched to any gene: 9. Per the germline V gene, CDR1 is SGHTA and CDR2 is FQGTGA. The CDR3 totals 16 residues. CDR3 bases: TGTGCCAGCAGCCCCCGGACTAGCGGGGACCGGGATACGCAGTATTTT. Translated, it gives CASSPRTSGDRDTQYF.

This clone was seen more than once but under ten times. V gene TRBV2 combines with J gene TRBJ1-2; 9 positions match TRBD1. The V gene end was trimmed by 2 bases and the J gene end by 3 bases; junction bases not matched to a gene: 4. The CDR3 consists of 15 residues. Germline V gene data show CDR1 as SNHLY and CDR2 as FYNNEI. The chain's CDR3 is CASSESRDRDYGYTF. The CDR3 bases are TGTGCCAGCAGTGAAAGTCGGGACAGGGACTATGGCTACACCTTC.

This chain uses TRBV4-1 with TRBJ2-3; weak D call: TRBD2 (6 bases). Germline-derived CDR1 and CDR2 are MGHRA and YSYEKL. The CDR3 has 15 amino acids. The V end lost 4 bases, the J end lost 1 base, and 12 bases lay between the germline ends. The CDR3 loop is CASSRLSGCTDTQYF. Written as DNA, the CDR3 is TGCGCCAGCAGCCGACTAAGCGGGTGCACAGATACGCAGTATTTT.

V usage is TRBV25-1 and J usage is TRBJ2-3, with TRBD2 as a possible D gene (5 bases). The CDR3 length is 16 residues. Trimming removed 8 bases from V and 3 bases from J, with 21 bases in between. CDR1 and CDR2 (germline): MGHDK, SYGVNS. The CDR3 sequence is CASSECPPEGTDTQYF. CDR3 bases: TGTGCCAGCTCCGAGTGCCCGCCCGAGGGTACAGATACGCAGTATTTT.

J is TRBJ1-2 and V is TRBV7-9, with 7 bases matching TRBD1. Trimming removed 4 bases from V and 3 bases from J; junction bases left unmatched: 14. CDR1 is SEHNR, CDR2 FQNEAQ, per germline (reference sequence). The CDR3 is made up of 17 amino acids. The CDR3 is CASSWLGGVSRDYGYTF. CDR3 nucleotides: TGTGCCAGCAGCTGGTTAGGGGGCGTTTCAAGGGACTATGGCTACACCTTC.

The chain has TRBV10-3 and TRBJ1-2; 7 bases fit TRBD1. J gave up 4 bases and V 1 base, and 15 bases lay outside the gene matches. Germline V CDR1 and CDR2: ENHRY, SYGVKD. This CDR3 spans 18 amino acids. The CDR3 sequence: CAISEYEKKEGAIYGYTF. CDR3 sequence (DNA): TGTGCCATCAGTGAGTACGAAAAAAAAGAGGGGGCGATCTATGGCTACACCTTC.

This clone has more than one count but fewer than ten. The chain carries TRBV5-1 and TRBJ2-7, with a tentative D call TRBD2 (6 bases). Trimming removed 6 bases at V and 5 bases at J, with 18 bases between. Germline V lookup: CDR1 SGHRS, CDR2 YFSETQ. The CDR3 is 14 residues long. The CDR3 region has the DNA TGCGCCAGCATGGGGTCTGGAGGGACGGACGAGCAGTACTTC. Its protein product is CASMGSGGTDEQYF.

The CDR3 loop is CASSPRGGLHGYTF. The CDR3 region has the DNA TGTGCCAGCAGTCCCCGCGGCGGGCTCCATGGCTACACCTTC. This sequence joins TRBV6-5 and TRBJ1-2; D gene ambiguous. Germline V lookup: CDR1 MNHEY, CDR2 SVGAGI. The CDR3 runs to 14 residues. The V end was cut by 5 bases, the J end by 6 bases, with 16 bases between.

The J gene is TRBJ1-1, the V gene TRBV15; the match to TRBD1 covers 8 bases. The CDR3 is 17 amino acids. CDR1 and CDR2 from the germline V gene are LNHNV and YYDKDF (reference sequence). The V gene end was trimmed by 5 bases and the J gene end by 5 bases; junction bases not matched to a gene: 16. The CDR3 loop reads CATSEGQEATLGTEAFF. The CDR3 DNA reads as TGTGCCACCAGCGAGGGACAGGAGGCCACCCTCGGAACTGAAGCTTTCTTT.

This clone was observed a few times. At the DNA level, this CDR3 is encoded by other sequences in the same sample as well. The chain joins TRBV2 to TRBJ2-3, with a weak D call TRBD1 (7 bases). V lost 8 bases and J 4 bases, leaving 13 bases between the germline ends. The CDR3 totals 13 residues. Germline V gene sequence: CDR1 SNHLY, CDR2 FYNNEI. In DNA, the CDR3 is TGTGCCAGCCCAGGGGGGAGGTCAGATACGCAGTATTTT. Its protein is CASPGGRSDTQYF.

This clone is a singleton in its sample. The V and J genes are TRBV10-2 and TRBJ1-3, with D unclear. CDR1 and CDR2 from the germline V gene are WSHSY and SAAADI. This CDR3 has 16 residues. The V and J ends lost 0 bases and 3 bases respectively, with 12 bases between them. The CDR3 sequence is CASSESGREDGNTIYF. DNA for the CDR3: TGCGCCAGCAGTGAGTCGGGAAGGGAGGATGGAAACACCATATATTTT.

In its sample, this clone was seen once. J is TRBJ2-3 and V is TRBV4-3; TRBD2 agrees at 10 bases. V dropped 7 bases and J dropped 2; count of bases not matched to a gene: 12. Looked up from germline, CDR1 is LGHNA and CDR2 is YSLEER. The CDR3 loop spans 17 amino acids. The CDR3 DNA follows: TGCGCCAGCAAAGCTAGCGGGGGCCCTAACTCCACAGATACGCAGTATTTT. Protein product: CASKASGGPNSTDTQYF.

The chain employs TRBV4-1 and TRBJ1-1; perhaps TRBD1 as D (6 bases). CDR1 is MGHRA, CDR2 YSYEKL, per germline. Trimming cost V 1 base and J 1 base, with 13 bases left between them. CDR3 size: 16 residues. CDR3 loop: CASSQGRGMGNTEAFF. The CDR3 DNA sequence: TGCGCCAGCAGCCAAGGCAGGGGTATGGGGAACACTGAAGCTTTCTTT.

The chain recombines TRBV19 with TRBJ1-2; weak D call: TRBD1 (6 bases). Deletions cut 7 bases from V and 4 bases from J, with 28 bases between. The CDR3 runs to 18 residues. Germline values: CDR1 LNHDA, CDR2 SQIVND (reference sequence). DNA for the CDR3: TGTGCCAGTAACAACCAGGGGTTACCGCTCAACCCACCCTATGGCTACACCTTC. This sequence encodes CASNNQGLPLNPPYGYTF.

The chain couples TRBV5-4 to TRBJ1-2; 10 bases map to TRBD1. The CDR3 extends over 15 amino acids. Trimming cost V 4 bases and J 6 bases; bases outside gene matches: 9. Germline lookup yields CDR1 SGHNT and CDR2 YYREEE (reference sequence). The CDR3 region has the DNA TGTGCCAGCAGCCTCAATCGACAGGGGGCCAATGGCTACACCTTC. Its protein product is CASSLNRQGANGYTF. The full variable domain, rest sourced from reference TRBV5-4 and TRBJ1-2, is ETGVTQSPTHLIKTRGQQVTLRCSSQSGHNTVSWYQQALGQGPQFIFQYYREEENGRGNFPPRFSGLQFPNYSSELNVNALELDDSALYLCASSLNRQGANGYTFGSGTRLTVV.

The chain has TRBV27 and TRBJ2-3; the D gene is possibly TRBD2 (6 bases). The CDR3 is made up of 18 amino acids. V lost 2 bases and J lost 0, with 18 bases in between. Germline V gene data show CDR1 as MNHEY and CDR2 as SMNVEV (reference sequence). The CDR3 bases are TGTGCCAGCAGTTTAAAGTCGTGGGGGGAGACTAGCACAGATACGCAGTATTTT. Its translation: CASSLKSWGETSTDTQYF.

This chain uses TRBV29-1 with TRBJ1-1; D perhaps matches TRBD1 (6 bases). Looked up from germline, CDR1 is SQVTM and CDR2 is ANQGSEA. Trimming removed 2 bases at V and 0 bases at J, with 16 bases between. The CDR3 sequence is 16 residues long. The CDR3: CSVEYLTGQLNTEAFF. Written as DNA, the CDR3 is TGCAGCGTTGAATATCTAACCGGACAGTTGAACACTGAAGCTTTCTTT.

The gene calls are TRBV18 and TRBJ1-6; TRBD1 is a possible D gene (5 bases). The CDR3 loop spans 18 amino acids. Trimming removed 3 bases at V and 0 bases at J, with 15 bases between. CDR1 is KGHSH, CDR2 LQKENI, per germline. For the CDR3, the DNA is TGTGCCAGCTCACCTCACCCTAGGGGAAGCTCCTATAATTCACCCCTCCACTTT. Translating it yields CASSPHPRGSSYNSPLHF.

The chain uses TRBV29-1 and TRBJ2-5, with 12 bases aligning to TRBD2. CDR3 length equals 18 residues. The V gene end was trimmed by 2 bases and the J gene end by 5 bases; junction bases not matched to a gene: 15. Germline V gene data show CDR1 as SQVTM and CDR2 as ANQGSEA. The CDR3 nucleotides read TGCAGCGTTGAAAGCGGGGATGGACTAGCGGGGTGGCTGGAGACCCAGTACTTC. This encodes CSVESGDGLAGWLETQYF.